The clone carrying this T cell receptor (beta chain) turned up a few times. This record belongs to a study of T cells after yellow fever vaccination. Trimming pared 6 bases from V and 1 base from J, leaving 14 bases between. Germline V gene lookup returns CDR1 MNHNY and CDR2 SVGAGI (reference sequence). This CDR3 spans 15 amino acids. TCRdb re-derived calls from the 5' RACE reads in MiXCR, one entry per CDR3 protein. The data hold about 300,000 distinct CDR3 sequences, with 7.5% to 9.5% observed a single time. The starting material was CD4+ T cells sorted from PBMCs, obtained 5 days after the yellow fever booster vaccination. The chain has TRBV6-6 and TRBJ2-3, with D perhaps matching TRBD1 (5 bases). The receptor was derived from a man between 18 and 35 years old who received the YFV17D yellow fever vaccine. The CDR3: CASSLGPLGTDTQYF. The CDR3 bases are TGTGCCAGCAGCCTGGGGCCCCTAGGCACAGATACGCAGTATTTT.